Listed here are 13 T cell receptor beta chains from one sample, sequenced in a study of low-dose radiotherapy and immunotherapy resistance in tumors. Covering alpha and beta chains, TRAV- and TRBV-specific primers were used for the first-strand cDNA. Over approximately 20 PCR cycles, TCRs were amplified from a constant-region primer and V-primer adapter. One entry per CDR3 protein results from TCRdb running MiXCR on the reads. The sample records 31,000 or so distinct CDR3 sequences, 49% being singletons. The time point is: after trial treatment. Treatment given: LDRT plus nivolumab, ipilimumab, low-dose cyclophosphamide and aspirin (RACIN trial). The input for sequencing was PBMCs, taken after low-dose radiotherapy plus immunotherapy. These receptors were obtained from a male donor with gallbladder cancer.

This clonotype occurred many times. The chain employs TRBV5-3 and TRBJ2-3, with D uncertain. TRBV5-3 qualifies as an ORF whose function is uncertain. The CDR3 spans 13 residues. Trimming shortened V by 0 bases and J by 3 bases, and 5 bases separated the two germline ends. CDR3 sequence reads: CARSLEGTDTQYF. For the CDR3, the DNA is TGTGCCAGAAGCTTGGAAGGAACAGATACGCAGTATTTT.

This clonotype was seen more than once but under ten times. This chain links TRBV27 with TRBJ2-1; the D is unclear. The CDR3 has 13 amino acids. The V end lost 4 bases, the J end lost 4 bases, and 8 bases lay between the germline ends. Germline loops: CDR1 MNHEY, CDR2 SMNVEV (reference sequence). The CDR3 reads CASSYTEYNEQFF. The CDR3 nucleotides read TGTGCCAGCAGTTATACTGAATACAATGAGCAGTTCTTC.

Sample share makes this clonotype medium-sized. The chain links TRBV6-2 or TRBV6-3 to TRBJ2-4; 15 bases match TRBD2. V was pared by 5 bases and J by 9 bases, with 5 bases of the junction left unmatched. The germline V gene has CDR1 MNHEY and CDR2 SVGEGT. CDR3 size: 15 residues. The CDR3 loop reads CASSDGLAGGGIQYF. CDR3 sequence (DNA): TGTGCCAGCAGTGACGGACTAGCGGGAGGGGGCATTCAGTACTTC.

Details on this clonotype: At one of its ends the junction is not consistent with the germline gene, which may arise from a read error. V gene TRBV6-2 or TRBV6-3 combines with J gene TRBJ2-7, with 14 positions matching TRBD2. Germline CDR1 MNHEY, CDR2 SVGEGT. This CDR3 has 18 residues. The CDR3 bases are TGTGCCAGCAGTGCCGAACGACTAGCGGGAGGGTCAGGTTACGATCAGTACTTC. Translating gives CASSAERLAGGSGYDQYF.

Only a few counts were recorded for this clonotype. The chain couples TRBV30 to TRBJ1-5; D remains ambiguous. The V gene's germline CDR1 is GTSNPN and CDR2 SVGIG (reference sequence). The CDR3 contains 15 residues. V was trimmed by 1 base and J by 6 bases, leaving 16 bases between them. CDR3 in DNA: TGTGCCTGGAGTGGTGTAGGGATGATGGGTCAGCCCCAGCATTTT. This sequence encodes CAWSGVGMMGQPQHF.

This clonotype rates as medium-sized. The gene calls are TRBV2 and TRBJ2-1, with 7 bases matching TRBD2. Germline V gives CDR1 SNHLY, CDR2 FYNNEI. There are 15 residues in the CDR3. Trimming removed 8 bases from V and 7 bases from J; junction bases left unmatched: 14. CDR3 region: CASGPLADNRNEQFF. The CDR3 nucleotides read TGTGCCAGCGGTCCGCTAGCGGACAATAGAAATGAGCAGTTCTTC.

The rearrangement joins TRBV10-2 to TRBJ2-1; D tentatively reads TRBD1 or TRBD2 (5 bases each). This CDR3 is 14 amino acids long. Per germline, CDR1 WSHSY and CDR2 SAAADI. Trimming removed 6 bases from V and 6 bases from J, with 15 bases in between. The CDR3 protein is CASSPRGRANEQFF. CDR3 nucleotides: TGCGCCAGCAGCCCTCGGGGCAGGGCCAATGAGCAGTTCTTC.

The sample holds many counts of this clonotype. The rearrangement links TRBV19 to TRBJ2-1; tentatively, D is TRBD1 or TRBD2 (5 bases each). Germline-derived CDR1 and CDR2 are LNHDA and SQIVND (reference sequence). V lost 2 bases and J lost 0, with 14 bases in between. This CDR3 comprises 17 residues. The CDR3 DNA sequence: TGTGCCAGTAGTATATTAAGTGGGACCCGCTCCTACAATGAGCAGTTCTTC. Translating gives CASSILSGTRSYNEQFF.

This clonotype showed up many times. This sequence joins TRBV5-6 and TRBJ2-1, with 7 bases lining up with TRBD1. Trimming at V came to 6 bases and at J to 2 bases, leaving 5 bases not matched to a gene. Germline V gene data show CDR1 as SGHDT and CDR2 as YYEEEE. This CDR3 spans 14 amino acids. The CDR3 sequence is CASTVTGPYNEQFF. For the CDR3, the DNA is TGTGCCAGCACCGTGACAGGGCCCTACAATGAGCAGTTCTTC.

This clonotype was observed at least ten times. The chain couples TRBV19 to TRBJ1-5; D is unclear. Trimming stripped 6 bases from V and 0 bases from J, with 6 bases between. This CDR3 is built from 13 residues. Per germline, CDR1 LNHDA and CDR2 SQIVND (reference sequence). In DNA form, the CDR3 reads TGTGCCAGTAGGGTATATAGCAATCAGCCCCAGCATTTT. The encoded protein is CASRVYSNQPQHF.

This clonotype was counted many times. The chain joins TRBV5-1 to TRBJ2-2; no clear D. This CDR3 contains 13 residues. Trimming cost V 4 bases and J 6 bases, with 10 bases left between them. Per germline, CDR1 SGHRS and CDR2 YFSETQ. The CDR3 DNA is TGCGCCAGCAGCCCCCCCCTTGCCGGGGAGCTGTTTTTT. It encodes CASSPPLAGELFF.

This clonotype was detected many times. The chain is built from TRBV7-2 and TRBJ2-1; D is ambiguous. Trimming cost V 0 bases and J 12 bases, with 12 bases left between them. The CDR3 consists of 13 residues. Germline V gene data show CDR1 as SGHTA and CDR2 as FQGNSA. The CDR3 reads CASSLARKPPQFF. The CDR3 DNA follows: TGTGCCAGCAGCTTAGCCCGAAAACCACCGCAGTTCTTC.

The V and J genes are TRBV7-3 and TRBJ1-1; 8 bases fit TRBD1. Germline V gene lookup returns CDR1 SGHTA and CDR2 FQGTGA. With V trimmed by 5 bases and J by 6 bases, 11 bases remained unmatched. The CDR3 length is 15 residues. The CDR3 sequence is CASSPQITGGSEAFF. The CDR3 DNA reads TGTGCCAGCAGCCCCCAGATCACAGGGGGATCTGAAGCTTTCTTT.